This T cell receptor beta chain was profiled in a study of cytomegalovirus exposure and HLA in healthy donors. Regarding the study as a whole: A later analysis found first-cohort TCR clusters tended to co-occur in the 120 validation repertoires.

It was the approximately 120-subject validation cohort, separate from the roughly 700-subject first cohort, to which the donors belonged. The protocol was immunoSEQ multiplex PCR, while the TCRdb copy is restricted to in-frame clones and leaves out a portion. The sample holds almost 200,000 clones; roughly 77% are singletons and the top ten take roughly 1.2%. Germline V gene sequence: CDR1 SNHLY, CDR2 FYNNEI. The CDR3 consists of 15 residues. Trimming removed 10 bases at V and 2 bases at J, with 20 bases between. Notes on this clone: What it recognizes is unknown.

This clonotype was obtained from a woman in her twenties or thirties in good health and CMV-seronegative. This chain joins TRBV2 and TRBJ1-1; D unresolved. The sample was PBMCs. As DNA, the CDR3 is TGTGCCACCCAAGCGGGCCGCCGGTTAAACACTGAAGCTTTCTTT. It encodes CATQAGRRLNTEAFF.